This TCR beta chain was recovered during a study of cytomegalovirus exposure and HLA in healthy donors. For the study at large: T cells numbering 150 million to 200 million yielded 90 million to 140 million unique TCR beta sequences in an earlier analysis.

V lost 4 bases, J lost 0 bases, and 8 bases stayed unmatched. The CDR3 consists of 16 residues. The germline V gene has CDR1 SGHDN and CDR2 FVKESK. Donors consisted of healthy bone marrow donors. In the PCR, 60 Vbeta and 13 Jbeta primers were used. Data came from immunoSEQ multiplex PCR; TCRdb stores just in-frame clones and leaves some out. The repertoire consists of about 130,000 clones, with 70% to 85% occurring once and the leading ten covering about 2.7%. General study findings and limits: Most TCRs appeared rarely, but some public TCRs recurred in many donors.

In the case of this clone: Its antigen is not identified. This same CDR3 is encoded by further DNA sequences in the sample.

The receptor comes from a woman in her fifties or sixties in good health and CMV-seropositive. Input material: PBMCs. The chain is built from TRBV14 and TRBJ1-1, with 7 bases that match TRBD1. The DNA of the CDR3 is TGTGCCAGCAGCCTTGGAGAGGACAGGTTGAACACTGAAGCTTTCTTT. Translation: CASSLGEDRLNTEAFF.